This TCR beta chain was sequenced in a study of cytomegalovirus exposure and HLA in healthy donors. This clone was observed once. The V segment lost 1 base and the J segment 2 bases; nucleotides outside the gene matches: 2. The CDR3 is 15 residues long. Germline values: CDR1 SGHAT, CDR2 FQNNGV. Clones were read by immunoSEQ multiplex PCR, and TCRdb kept only the in-frame ones, dropping some. The sample gives about 160,000 clones, about nine tenths of which show up once; 4% to 5% is in the top ten. Sequenced sample: PBMCs. The clonotype was recovered from a man in his late teens or twenties in good health and CMV-seropositive. The genes are TRBV11-2 and TRBJ2-3; 8 bases are shared with TRBD1. In nucleotides, the CDR3 is TGTGCCAGCAGCTTAGGGACAGGGAACACAGATACGCAGTATTTT. It codes for CASSLGTGNTDTQYF. The full variable domain, in which reference TRBV11-2 and TRBJ2-3 provide the parts outside the CDR3, is EAGVAQSPRYKIIEKRQSVAFWCNPISGHATLYWYQQILGQGPKLLIQFQNNGVVDDSQLPKDRFSAERLKGVDSTLKIQPAKLEDSAVYLCASSLGTGNTDTQYFGPGTRLTVL.